This T cell receptor (beta chain) was sequenced in a study of CDR3 diversity in severe acne. Germline CDR1 and CDR2: MGHDK and SYGVNS. This CDR3 has 11 amino acids. TCRdb independently ran MiXCR on the PCR reads; one entry per CDR3 protein. The sample comprises over 90,000 distinct CDR3 sequences, roughly half of which are singletons, and 12% rests with the top ten. This clonotype originated in a male donor with acne. The rearrangement uses TRBV25-1 and TRBJ2-7, with 8 bases identical to TRBD1. Sequenced sample: blood. CDR3 bases: TGTGCTAGAGGACAGGGCTACGAGCAGTACTTC. Its translation is CARGQGYEQYF.